The 20 T cell receptor beta chains given below trace back to one sample, sequenced in a study of blood T cell repertoires in COVID-19. TCRdb's copy holds only in-frame clones and misses some; the assay was immunoSEQ multiplex PCR. The profile shows approximately 200,000 clones, roughly 84% of them singletons. Sequencing was performed on peripheral blood. All receptors derive from a man aged 35 to 55 with active or convalescent COVID-19.

This clone appeared once. The rearrangement joins TRBV2 to TRBJ1-4; weak D call: TRBD1 (6 bases). This CDR3 is built from 16 residues. CDR1 and CDR2 (germline): SNHLY, FYNNEI. Trimming shortened V by 6 bases and J by 0 bases, and 14 bases separated the two germline ends. The CDR3 DNA sequence: TGTGCCAGCAGAGGACAGCTCCTTGCAACTAATGAAAAACTGTTTTTT. Its translation: CASRGQLLATNEKLFF.

The V gene is TRBV15, the J gene TRBJ2-5; D possibly corresponds to TRBD1 (5 bases). Germline V lookup: CDR1 LNHNV, CDR2 YYDKDF (reference sequence). The CDR3 has 15 amino acids. V was cut by 0 bases and J by 4 bases, with 12 bases left in between. The CDR3 spells CATSRDRKGPETQYF. For the CDR3, the DNA is TGTGCCACCAGCAGAGATCGGAAGGGGCCAGAGACCCAGTACTTC.

This clone was recorded once. This sequence joins TRBV7-3 and TRBJ1-1; TRBD1 is a possible D gene (6 bases). The V end lost 5 bases, the J end lost 0 bases, and 10 bases lay between the germline ends. This CDR3 has 14 residues. From germline, CDR1 is SGHTA and CDR2 FQGTGA. The CDR3 here is CASSQGTMNTEAFF. CDR3 DNA sequence: TGTGCCAGCAGCCAGGGGACTATGAACACTGAAGCTTTCTTT.

V is TRBV5-1 and J is TRBJ2-7, with D maybe TRBD2 (6 bases). This CDR3 is built from 15 residues. The germline V gene encodes CDR1 SGHRS and CDR2 YFSETQ. Trimming removed 0 bases at V and 3 bases at J, with 13 bases between. CDR3: CASSLEAPGDYEQYF. As DNA, the CDR3 is TGCGCCAGCAGCTTGGAAGCACCGGGGGACTACGAGCAGTACTTC.

The chain uses TRBV6-5 and TRBJ1-3, with a weak D call TRBD1 (6 bases). The length of the CDR3 is 15 residues. V was cut by 5 bases and J by 0 bases, with 11 bases left in between. In germline, CDR1 is MNHEY, CDR2 SVGAGI. The CDR3 DNA sequence: TGTGCCAGCAGTACCGGGACAAACTCTGGAAACACCATATATTTT. It codes for CASSTGTNSGNTIYF.

This clone was observed a handful of times. This chain joins TRBV5-1 and TRBJ2-3; D perhaps matches TRBD1 (5 bases). This CDR3 region has 15 residues. Germline V CDR1 and CDR2: SGHRS, YFSETQ. The V end was cut by 0 bases, the J end by 3 bases, with 11 bases between. The CDR3 protein is CASSLDLGRTDTQYF. DNA of the CDR3: TGCGCCAGCAGCTTGGATCTGGGGCGGACAGATACGCAGTATTTT.

This clone appeared a few times. This chain links TRBV7-8 with TRBJ2-5; D is ambiguous. V was trimmed by 5 bases and J by 3 bases, leaving 22 bases between them. Germline values: CDR1 SGHVS, CDR2 FQNEAQ. The CDR3 extends over 17 amino acids. As DNA, the CDR3 is TGTGCCAGCAGCCGAGCCATCCGTGGGCAGGAAGAAGAGACCCAGTACTTC. This encodes CASSRAIRGQEEETQYF.

Only a few counts were recorded for this clone. The gene calls are TRBV2 and TRBJ2-7; TRBD1 matches 9 bases. With 3 bases clipped from V and 3 bases from J, the junction kept 6 bases outside the gene matches. Looked up from germline, CDR1 is SNHLY and CDR2 is FYNNEI. The CDR3 runs 15 residues. CDR3 sequence (DNA): TGTGCCAGCAGTGAGTACAGGGGGCTCGGCTACGAGCAGTACTTC. It is translated as CASSEYRGLGYEQYF.

The chain has TRBV9 and TRBJ2-7; TRBD2 agrees at 10 bases. Germline V gene lookup returns CDR1 SGDLS and CDR2 YYNGEE. V lost 0 bases, J lost 5 bases, and 8 bases stayed unmatched. The CDR3 extends over 16 amino acids. The CDR3 DNA is TGTGCCAGCAGCGTAGGAGAACGCGGGACTAGCGACGAGCAGTACTTC. It specifies CASSVGERGTSDEQYF.

The chain carries TRBV28 and TRBJ1-6; D might be TRBD1 (6 bases). The CDR3 is made up of 15 amino acids. Germline V gives CDR1 MDHEN, CDR2 SYDVKM. Trimming took 9 bases from V and 0 from J, leaving 12 bases between them. The chain's CDR3 is CASAQGASYNSPLHF. In DNA, the CDR3 is TGTGCCAGTGCACAGGGCGCCTCCTATAATTCACCCCTCCACTTT. The full variable domain, rest sourced from reference TRBV28 and TRBJ1-6, is DVKVTQSSRYLVKRTGEKVFLECVQDMDHENMFWYRQDPGLGLRLIYFSYDVKMKEKGDIPEGYSVSREKKERFSLILESASTNQTSMYLCASAQGASYNSPLHFGNGTRLTVT.

V gene TRBV25-1 combines with J gene TRBJ2-5; D perhaps matches TRBD2 (5 bases). V was pared by 1 base and J by 5 bases, with 11 bases between. The CDR3 is 14 amino acids. Germline V CDR1 and CDR2: MGHDK, SYGVNS. The CDR3 reads CASSEFRGGETQYF. The CDR3 DNA reads TGTGCCAGCAGTGAATTTCGGGGTGGCGAGACCCAGTACTTC.

The J gene is TRBJ2-7, the V gene TRBV2; TRBD2 matches 9 bases. Losses at the gene ends were 5 bases for V and 1 base for J; bases not matched to a gene: 3. Germline loops: CDR1 SNHLY, CDR2 FYNNEI. This CDR3 is 14 amino acids long. CDR3 nucleotide sequence: TGTGCCAGCAGTTCGGCGGGAGGGTCCTACGAGCAGTACTTC. As protein: CASSSAGGSYEQYF.

The chain uses TRBV28 and TRBJ2-1, with 7 bases identical to TRBD1. The junction had 2 bases not matched to a gene; V was cut back by 8 bases and J by 4 bases. This CDR3 region has 12 residues. The germline CDR1 and CDR2 sequences are MDHEN and SYDVKM. The CDR3 region has the DNA TGTGCCAGCGAGGACAGGTACAATGAGCAGTTCTTC. Translated, it gives CASEDRYNEQFF.

The genes are TRBV10-3 and TRBJ1-5; 7 positions agree with TRBD1. This CDR3 contains 14 residues. CDR1 is ENHRY and CDR2 is SYGVKD in the germline V gene. With 6 bases clipped from V and 2 bases from J, the junction kept 4 bases outside the gene matches. Written as DNA, the CDR3 is TGTGCCATCAGCCTAACAGGGGGCAATCAGCCCCAGCATTTT. Its translation: CAISLTGGNQPQHF.

The chain joins TRBV28 to TRBJ1-2, with D unclear. There are 12 residues in the CDR3. V shed 11 bases and J shed 0 bases, with 10 bases lying between them. The V gene's germline CDR1 is MDHEN and CDR2 SYDVKM. CDR3 in DNA: TGTGCCGGAGCAGACTCTAACTATGGCTACACCTTC. Protein product: CAGADSNYGYTF.

The chain joins TRBV16 to TRBJ2-5; 13 bases match TRBD2. The V segment lost 2 bases and the J segment 1 base; nucleotides outside the gene matches: 10. The germline V gene has CDR1 KGHSY and CDR2 FQNENV. The CDR3 sequence is 19 residues long. CDR3 protein: CASSQSLTSGGTIQETQYF. The CDR3, as DNA: TGTGCCAGCAGCCAAAGTTTGACTAGCGGGGGGACGATCCAAGAGACCCAGTACTTC.

The J gene is TRBJ1-1, the V gene TRBV7-9, with D possibly matching TRBD1 (6 bases). The CDR3 contains 14 residues. V shed 5 bases and J shed 2 bases, with 12 bases lying between them. CDR1 is SEHNR, CDR2 FQNEAQ, per germline (reference sequence). The CDR3 bases are TGTGCCAGCAGCAGTGGGGGCATAAACACTGAAGCTTTCTTT. Translating gives CASSSGGINTEAFF.

The gene calls are TRBV28 and TRBJ2-5; TRBD2 matches at 12 bases. Looked up from germline, CDR1 is MDHEN and CDR2 is SYDVKM. Losses at the gene ends were 3 bases for V and 7 bases for J; bases not matched to a gene: 12. The CDR3 runs to 17 residues. The CDR3 DNA sequence: TGTGCCAGCAGTTTTCATTCACCTAGCGGGAGGGCCGTGACCCAGTACTTC. This sequence encodes CASSFHSPSGRAVTQYF.

The chain uses TRBV4-1 and TRBJ2-5; 9 nucleotides align to TRBD1. From germline, CDR1 is MGHRA and CDR2 YSYEKL. The ends lost 3 bases at V and 2 bases at J; junction bases unmatched: 7. The CDR3 extends over 16 amino acids. The DNA of the CDR3 is TGCGCCAGCAGCCAGACGGGGACAGGGAATCAAGAGACCCAGTACTTC. It codes for CASSQTGTGNQETQYF.

The chain employs TRBV4-2 and TRBJ1-1, with D possibly being TRBD1 (5 bases). This CDR3 is 14 amino acids long. V was pared by 4 bases and J by 5 bases, with 14 bases between. Germline V CDR1 and CDR2: LGHNA, YNFKEQ. The CDR3 DNA is TGTGCCAGCAGCCTGGGAGGGGCGATGACTGAAGCTTTCTTT. It yields the protein CASSLGGAMTEAFF.